The next 12 T cell receptor beta chains were all read from a single sample in a study of response to subunit inactivated influenza vaccine (dated by TCRdb to 2016 to 2019). The library was generated by RT-PCR. The sample was run on an Illumina HiSeq 2500. TCRdb passed the public sequencing reads through fastp at Q25 and MiXCR, retaining productive beta sequences. Rows are combined by CDR3 protein, so each entry shows the most common genes and DNA. Present in this sample are approximately 680,000 distinct CDR3 sequences, more than 15% of which were seen just once. The top ten clones comprise 11% of the sample. This specimen was PBMCs from blood, taken about 11 days after vaccination. The receptor set was obtained from a man in his fifties who received an inactivated influenza vaccine. Donor details come from another sample of the same person, matched by shared clones.

The rearrangement uses TRBV2 and TRBJ1-5; D is unclear. From germline, CDR1 is SNHLY and CDR2 FYNNEI. Between the trimmed V and J ends, which lost 4 bases and 5 bases, there was a span of 9 bases. The CDR3 has 13 amino acids. The DNA of the CDR3 is TGTGCCAGCAGTGTTATTGCTCATCAGCCCCAGCATTTT. Protein sequence: CASSVIAHQPQHF.

In this sample, this clonotype turned up many times. The chain uses TRBV6-1 and TRBJ2-1; 10 bases are shared with TRBD1. The germline V gene encodes CDR1 MNHNS and CDR2 SASEGT. The CDR3 sequence is 14 residues long. The junction had 5 bases not matched to a gene; V was cut back by 6 bases and J by 6 bases. CDR3 sequence (DNA): TGTGCCAGCAGGACTGGACAGGGGGGCAATGAGCAGTTCTTC. Protein sequence: CASRTGQGGNEQFF.

This clonotype was observed a handful of times. The chain is built from TRBV7-2 and TRBJ2-7; 8 bases are shared with TRBD1. This CDR3 has 13 amino acids. Germline trimming cut 5 bases from V and 5 bases from J; bases unmatched to any gene: 5. Germline-derived CDR1 and CDR2 are SGHTA and FQGNSA. This chain's CDR3 is CASSPGQVHEQYF. CDR3 bases: TGTGCCAGCAGCCCGGGACAGGTTCACGAGCAGTACTTC.

This clonotype was seen more than once but under ten times. The chain has TRBV6-1 and TRBJ2-6; TRBD1 might be the D (6 bases). V was trimmed by 7 bases and J by 4 bases, leaving 11 bases between them. This CDR3 spans 14 amino acids. Germline assignment: CDR1 MNHNS and CDR2 SASEGT. In DNA form, the CDR3 reads TGTGCCAGCAACGGGGACAAAGGGGCCAACGTCCTGACTTTC. This gives the protein CASNGDKGANVLTF.

There are a few counts of this clonotype. J is TRBJ2-5 and V is TRBV12-3 or TRBV12-4; possible D gene TRBD1, 6 bases. This CDR3 spans 14 amino acids. V lost 6 bases and J lost 5, with 16 bases in between. The CDR3 reads CASRPNRADETQYF. The CDR3 DNA reads TGTGCCAGCAGGCCAAACAGGGCGGACGAGACCCAGTACTTC.

The J gene is TRBJ2-2, the V gene TRBV12-3 or TRBV12-4; 7 nucleotides line up with TRBD1. The CDR3 has 15 amino acids. Trimming took 5 bases from V and 6 from J; bases not matched to a gene: 9. The CDR3 DNA reads TGTGCCAGCAGTCCCGGGACAGTCAGGGCCGGGGAGCTGTTTTTT. Translation: CASSPGTVRAGELFF.

A few counts support this clonotype. V gene TRBV20-1 combines with J gene TRBJ2-5, with a tentative D call TRBD2 (6 bases). The CDR3 is made up of 13 amino acids. Between the trimmed V and J ends, which lost 3 bases and 4 bases, there was a span of 12 bases. Germline V gives CDR1 DFQATT, CDR2 SNEGSKA (reference sequence). CDR3 region: CSASRGAGETQYF. DNA of the CDR3: TGCAGTGCTAGCCGCGGGGCGGGAGAGACCCAGTACTTC.

This clonotype was counted a few times. The chain recombines TRBV30 with TRBJ2-3; TRBD2 agrees at 8 bases. J was trimmed by 2 bases and V by 1 base; bases with no gene match: 5. In germline, CDR1 is GTSNPN, CDR2 SVGIG (reference sequence). The CDR3 is made up of 15 amino acids. Here the CDR3 DNA reads TGTGCCTGGAGTGGCCCCGGGAGGGCCACAGATACGCAGTATTTT. This codes for CAWSGPGRATDTQYF.

This clonotype showed up just a few times. The V and J genes are TRBV18 and TRBJ1-2, with D possibly TRBD1 on 6 matching bases. Trimming removed 2 bases from V and 8 bases from J, with 15 bases in between. This CDR3 spans 14 amino acids. Germline CDR1 is KGHSH and CDR2 is LQKENI. The CDR3 protein is CASSPAGEAEGYTF. The CDR3, as DNA: TGTGCCAGCTCACCAGCAGGGGAGGCAGAAGGCTACACCTTC.

This clonotype was counted many times. This chain connects TRBV7-9 to TRBJ2-7; D gene unclear. The CDR3 runs 14 residues. The V end lost 2 bases, the J end lost 2 bases, and 10 bases lay between the germline ends. The germline gives CDR1 SEHNR, CDR2 FQNEAQ (reference sequence). The CDR3 sequence: CASSLTVIPYEQYF. CDR3 sequence (DNA): TGTGCCAGCAGCTTAACAGTGATCCCCTACGAGCAGTACTTC.

The chain employs TRBV7-9 and TRBJ2-3, with 8 bases matching TRBD2. The V gene end was trimmed by 5 bases and the J gene end by 5 bases; junction bases not matched to a gene: 12. This CDR3 region has 16 residues. From germline, CDR1 is SEHNR and CDR2 FQNEAQ (reference sequence). CDR3 region: CASSPNRGGRGDTQYF. CDR3 DNA: TGTGCCAGCAGCCCAAATCGGGGGGGCCGGGGAGATACGCAGTATTTT.

This clonotype was counted a few times. V is TRBV27 and J is TRBJ1-4; D remains unclear. CDR1 and CDR2 (germline): MNHEY, SMNVEV (reference sequence). The CDR3 length is 13 residues. Trimming took 8 bases from V and 1 from J, leaving 8 bases between them. In DNA, the CDR3 is TGTGCCAGCTCGGTTGTAACTAATGAAAAACTGTTTTTT. It encodes CASSVVTNEKLFF. The full variable domain, in which reference TRBV27 and TRBJ1-4 provide the parts outside the CDR3, is EAQVTQNPRYLITVTGKKLTVTCSQNMNHEYMSWYRQDPGLGLRQIYYSMNVEVTDKGDVPEGYKVSRKEKRNFPLILESPSPNQTSLYFCASSVVTNEKLFFGSGTQLSVL.